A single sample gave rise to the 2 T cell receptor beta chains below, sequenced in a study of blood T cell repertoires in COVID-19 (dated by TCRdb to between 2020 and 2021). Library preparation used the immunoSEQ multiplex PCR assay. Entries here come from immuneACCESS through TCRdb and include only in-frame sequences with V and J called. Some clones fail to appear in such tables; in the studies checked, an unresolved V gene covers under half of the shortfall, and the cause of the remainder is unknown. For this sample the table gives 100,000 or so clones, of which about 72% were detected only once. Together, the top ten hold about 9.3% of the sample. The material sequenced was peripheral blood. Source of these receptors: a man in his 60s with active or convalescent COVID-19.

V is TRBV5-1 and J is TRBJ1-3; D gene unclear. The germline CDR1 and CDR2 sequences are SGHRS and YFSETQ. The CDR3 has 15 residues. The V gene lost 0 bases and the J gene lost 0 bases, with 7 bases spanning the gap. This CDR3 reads CASSLDRGSGNTIYF. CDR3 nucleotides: TGCGCCAGCAGCTTGGATCGGGGCTCTGGAAACACCATATATTTT.

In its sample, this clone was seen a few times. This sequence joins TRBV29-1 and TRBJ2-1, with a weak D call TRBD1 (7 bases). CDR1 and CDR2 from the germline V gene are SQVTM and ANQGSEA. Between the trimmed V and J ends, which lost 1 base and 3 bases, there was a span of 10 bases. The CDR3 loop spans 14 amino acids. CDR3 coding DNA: TGCAGCGTTGAAGGTCAGGGGGGCTACAATGAGCAGTTCTTC. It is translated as CSVEGQGGYNEQFF.